Many counts were recorded for the clone carrying this T cell receptor beta chain. Its antigen remains unidentified. This sample is part of a study of T-cell reconstitution after alpha-beta-depleted transplantation in children. Unique molecular identifiers were incorporated into the prepared TCRbeta library. TCRdb independently ran MiXCR on the PCR reads; one entry per CDR3 protein. Of some 450,000 distinct CDR3 sequences in the sample, around two fifths were seen once. Study-wide results and limits: Expanded graft clones numbering several hundred reportedly gave rise to alpha-beta T cells about two months after transplant. For some patients, TCRbeta diversity was high at day 60 because of recipient T cells and thymic progenitors that survived. It was newly produced T cells that mostly accounted for T-cell counts and diversity one year after transplant.

The CDR3 runs to 15 residues. Trimming pared 1 base from V and 0 bases from J, leaving 7 bases between. The V gene's germline CDR1 is MGHDK and CDR2 SYGVNS. The V gene is TRBV25-1, the J gene TRBJ1-3; D not certain. This specimen was PBMCs, taken before TCRalphabeta/CD19-depleted stem cell transplant. This clonotype originated in a girl aged 2 to 9 with aplastic anemia, due to receive a stem cell transplant. Here the CDR3 DNA reads TGTGCCAGCAGTGAATGGGTCGGCTCTGGAAACACCATATATTTT. This encodes CASSEWVGSGNTIYF.